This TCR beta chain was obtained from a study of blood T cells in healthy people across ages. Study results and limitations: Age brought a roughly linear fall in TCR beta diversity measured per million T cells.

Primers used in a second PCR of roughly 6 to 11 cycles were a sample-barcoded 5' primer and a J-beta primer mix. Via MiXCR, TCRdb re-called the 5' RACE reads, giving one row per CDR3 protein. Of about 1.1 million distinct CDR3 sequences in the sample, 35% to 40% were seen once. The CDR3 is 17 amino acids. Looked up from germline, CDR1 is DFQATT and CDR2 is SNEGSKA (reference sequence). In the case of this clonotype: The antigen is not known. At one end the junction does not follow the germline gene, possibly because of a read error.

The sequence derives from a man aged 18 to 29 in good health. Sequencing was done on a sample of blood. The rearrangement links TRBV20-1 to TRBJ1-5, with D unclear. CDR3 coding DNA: TGCAGTGCTCCCCGCTTTGACTCCGATTATAGCAATCAGCCCCGGCATTTT. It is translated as CSAPRFDSDYSNQPRHF.